This passage covers 6 T cell receptor beta chains from one sample sequenced in a study of early T cells in non-severe SARS-CoV-2 infection. Each CDR3 protein gets one entry after TCRdb re-called the 5' RACE reads with MiXCR. The sample holds approximately 19,000 distinct CDR3 sequences, roughly 5% seen once. Sequenced material: whole blood. The source of these receptors is an adult who was a healthcare worker with PCR-confirmed SARS-CoV-2 infection or an uninfected control (not recorded which).

This clonotype was seen only a few times. The genes are TRBV6-2 or TRBV6-3 and TRBJ2-7; 11 nucleotides match TRBD2. Germline assignment: CDR1 MNHEY and CDR2 SVGEGT. The CDR3 has 15 amino acids. The V and J ends lost 5 bases and 0 bases, in that order; junction bases with no gene match: 3. CDR3 region: CASSRGTSGSYEQYV. The CDR3 region has the DNA TGTGCCAGCAGTAGGGGGACTAGCGGCTCCTACGAGCAGTACGTC.

This clonotype has just a few counts. V usage is TRBV20-1 and J usage is TRBJ2-5; no definite D call. Germline V CDR1 and CDR2: DFQATT, SNEGSKA (reference sequence). There are 13 residues in the CDR3. V was trimmed by 0 bases and J by 1 base, leaving 6 bases between them. The CDR3 DNA follows: TGCAGTGCTAGAGACCCGGTCCAAGAGACCCAGTACTTC. It codes for CSARDPVQETQYF.

This clonotype was seen repeatedly, ten times or more. This chain uses TRBV12-3 or TRBV12-4 with TRBJ2-1; D possibly matches TRBD1 or TRBD2 (5 bases each). The CDR3 runs to 14 residues. The V end was cut by 6 bases, the J end by 9 bases, with 18 bases between. CDR3 protein: CASRRGARLGEQFF. Written as DNA, the CDR3 is TGTGCCAGCAGACGAGGGGCTAGACTCGGTGAGCAGTTCTTC.

In regard to this clonotype: This may arise from a read error, as a much more abundant clone is one base away. V gene TRBV6-5 combines with J gene TRBJ2-7, with 7 positions matching TRBD1. V trimming: 5 bases; J trimming: 0 bases; junction bases outside the gene matches: 7. The CDR3 is 15 amino acids. From germline, CDR1 is MNHEY and CDR2 SVGAGI. Here the CDR3 DNA reads TGTGCCAGCAGTCCCTGGACAGGACTCTCCTACGAGCAGTACTTC. Translated: CASSPWTGLSYEQYF.

This clonotype was recorded many times. The chain combines TRBV12-3 or TRBV12-4 with TRBJ2-1; D unresolved. Between the trimmed V and J ends, which lost 7 bases and 5 bases, there was a span of 6 bases. The CDR3 runs 11 residues. The CDR3 sequence: CASTKNNEQFF. The CDR3 DNA follows: TGTGCCAGCACCAAAAACAATGAGCAGTTCTTC.

This clonotype was found a few times. The rearrangement joins TRBV3-1 to TRBJ1-1; 7 nucleotides line up with TRBD1. Losses at the gene ends were 4 bases for V and 1 base for J; bases not matched to a gene: 9. The CDR3 totals 16 residues. Per the germline V gene, CDR1 is LGHDT and CDR2 is YNNKEL (reference sequence). CDR3 region: CASSPTGTNPNTEAFF. The CDR3 bases are TGTGCCAGCAGCCCGACAGGGACCAACCCGAACACTGAAGCTTTCTTT.